The entry below describes one T cell receptor (beta chain). Its antigen is not known. This table comes from immunoSEQ multiplex PCR, and its TCRdb copy is limited to in-frame clones, with some not included. This sample yields fewer than 35,000 clones, of which 78% are seen a single time; 11% belongs to the top ten. Time point noted: week 35, safety follow-up. Vaccination comprised doses that each held 300 ug of mutant IDH1 20-mer peptide, plus topical imiquimod. Patients underwent eight vaccinations, which took place in weeks 1, 3, 5, 7, 11, 15, 19 and 23. This sample stems from a study of a mutant IDH1 vaccine in newly diagnosed glioma. Study context: Radiotherapy alone preceded vaccination by 4-6 weeks; alternatively, vaccination started with temozolomide cycles. Every participant had undergone radiotherapy, temozolomide, or both before, and most underwent both.

Trimming took 2 bases from V and 5 from J, leaving 12 bases between them. The CDR3 contains 14 residues. CDR1 is MNHNS, CDR2 SASEGT, per germline. The gene calls are TRBV6-1 and TRBJ1-2; D not resolved. The TCR originated in a woman in her thirties or forties with glioma. This specimen was PBMCs, taken from a glioma patient whose treatment included an IDH1 peptide vaccine. The CDR3 sequence is CASSELGSGYGYTF. CDR3 nucleotides: TGTGCCAGCAGTGAACTGGGGAGCGGGTATGGCTACACCTTC.